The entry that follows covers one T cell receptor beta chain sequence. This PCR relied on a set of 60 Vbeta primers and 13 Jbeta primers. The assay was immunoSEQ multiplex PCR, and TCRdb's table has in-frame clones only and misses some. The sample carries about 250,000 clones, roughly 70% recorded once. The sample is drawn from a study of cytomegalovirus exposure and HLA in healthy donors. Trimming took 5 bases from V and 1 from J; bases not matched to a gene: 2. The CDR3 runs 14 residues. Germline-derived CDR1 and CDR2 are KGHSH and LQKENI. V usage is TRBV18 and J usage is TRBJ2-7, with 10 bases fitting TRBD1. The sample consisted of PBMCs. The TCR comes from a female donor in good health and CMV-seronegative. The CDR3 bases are TGTGCCAGCTCAGCGGGACAGGGGTCCTACGAGCAGTACTTC. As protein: CASSAGQGSYEQYF.